The sequence of this T cell receptor beta chain was determined in a study of blood T cell repertoires in COVID-19. Germline CDR1 is MNHEY and CDR2 is SVGEGT. Trimming cost V 2 bases and J 4 bases, with 8 bases left between them. This CDR3 is built from 13 residues. Data came from immunoSEQ multiplex PCR; TCRdb stores just in-frame clones and leaves some out. The sample includes fewer than 40,000 clones, approximately 91% seen only once; the top ten take roughly 32%. Material for sequencing was peripheral blood. The rearrangement links TRBV6-2 or TRBV6-3 to TRBJ1-1; no firm D call. The receptor was derived from a man between 65 and 80 years old with active COVID-19. The CDR3 reads CASSYGRLTEAFF. In DNA form, the CDR3 reads TGTGCCAGCAGTTACGGCAGACTCACTGAAGCTTTCTTT.